This entry describes one T cell receptor (beta chain). Antigen unknown. The data are from a study of vaccination and CD4 T cells after COVID-19. Study overall: A median of approximately 75 days (range 14 to 241) separated dose two from the taking of post-vaccine samples.

Trimming stripped 11 bases from V and 6 bases from J, with 20 bases between. Looked up from germline, CDR1 is MNHNS and CDR2 is SASEGT. The CDR3 covers 14 residues. Treatment specified: roughly 11-day PBMC culture with coronavirus spike peptide pools or control peptides (ViraFEST assay). ViraFEST used peptide pools to expand antigen-specific T cells before TCR sequencing. Cultures of PBMCs, 1.5 million to 2 million per well, were set up with approximately 9.6 IU/ml IL-2 and roughly 10 ug/ml peptide pools. Cultured CD4+ T-cell DNA underwent Oncomine TCR Beta short-read sequencing. The source of extracted genomic DNA was cultured CD4+ T cells. TCRdb fed the PCR reads into MiXCR, producing one record per CDR3 protein. The sample records approximately 17,000 distinct CDR3 sequences, 43% being singletons.

Source: CD4+ T cells from blood, cultured in vitro, taken after SARS-CoV-2 vaccination. The chain combines TRBV6-1 with TRBJ2-1; no reliable D call. This clonotype was obtained from a human donor who had recovered from COVID-19. Here the CDR3 DNA reads TGTGCCTCCGGCCGAGGTTTCTCGGGCAATGAGCAGTTCTTC. It codes for CASGRGFSGNEQFF.